These T cell receptor beta chains were read from a single sample in a study of blood T cell repertoires in COVID-19. Assay used: immunoSEQ multiplex PCR; TCRdb lists only in-frame clones, some missing. This table holds roughly 300,000 clones, around 80% found once. The material sequenced was peripheral blood. Every receptor here comes from a woman in her forties or fifties with acute or convalescent COVID-19. Each CDR3 is given with its conserved first and last residue.

TRBV2	TRBJ1-2	CASGTPGTPNYLTF
TRBV18	TRBJ1-5	CASSSTGTQPQHF
TRBV9	TRBJ1-1	CASSVGQVNTEAFF
TRBV5-6	TRBJ1-2	CASSDRTIYGYTF
TRBV24-1	TRBJ2-5	CATSDATELQETQYF
TRBV27	TRBJ1-1	CASTGGLYTEAFF
TRBV7-2	TRBJ2-1	CASSPRGNNEQFF
TRBV12-3/TRBV12-4	TRBJ1-2	CASTPPGGRGYTF
TRBV6-4	TRBJ2-1	CASSDAGTGDNEQFF
TRBV19	TRBJ1-5	CASSIGGGPNQPQHF
TRBV7-2	TRBJ2-3	CASSQGPAGLLTSTDTQYF
TRBV5-1	TRBJ2-3	CASSLDAGGPGTDTQYF
TRBV19	TRBJ2-5	CASSLRDQETQYF
TRBV21-1	TRBJ2-5	CASTSGTADQETQYF
TRBV9	TRBJ2-5	CASSAGLAGGQETQYF
TRBV5-1	TRBJ2-3	CASSLSGHGSTDTQYF